The source of this TCR beta chain is a study of T cells in localized non-small cell lung cancer. The study, taken as a whole, reports: Longer overall survival associated with higher blood T cell density; shorter survival with higher adjacent-lung clonality. Uninvolved adjacent lung showed higher T cell clonality than tumor.

The V end was cut by 4 bases, the J end by 2 bases, with 8 bases between. Germline-derived CDR1 and CDR2 are SGHDN and FVKESK. This CDR3 spans 13 amino acids. The repertoire was sequenced with immunoSEQ multiplex PCR; TCRdb's copy has only in-frame clones and lacks some. The sample records more than 15,000 clones, around four fifths being singletons. In regard to this clone: Its antigen is not identified.

The receptor's source is an older male donor with stage III lung adenocarcinoma. Sequencing used peripheral blood, obtained before any cancer treatment. J is TRBJ2-5 and V is TRBV14; D gene ambiguous. The CDR3 DNA sequence: TGTGCCAGCAGCCTGGTGGGACAAGAGACCCAGTACTTC. It yields the protein CASSLVGQETQYF. The complete variable domain, with remaining parts taken from reference TRBV14 and TRBJ2-5, reads EAGVTQFPSHSVIEKGQTVTLRCDPISGHDNLYWYRRVMGKEIKFLLHFVKESKQDESGMPNNRFLAERTGGTYSTLKVQPAELEDSGVYFCASSLVGQETQYFGPGTRLLVL.